These T cell receptor beta chains were read from a single sample in a study of response to subunit inactivated influenza vaccine. TCRdb re-called the RT-PCR reads through MiXCR, storing one row per CDR3 protein. The sample shows roughly 190,000 distinct CDR3 sequences, 13% to 15% of them seen only once. The source was CD8+ T cells sorted from PBMCs, collected 4 to 6 days after vaccination. These receptor sequences come from a man aged 45-65 years who received an inactivated influenza vaccine. The CDR3 runs from the conserved cysteine through the conserved F or W. Fields, in order: clone size, V gene, J gene, D gene, CDR3 length, CDR3 DNA, CDR3 protein. A D gene is named only where the DNA matches it firmly. Size is omitted from some rows. Given values are once, few, many or a class for expanded clones.

clone size: few; V gene: TRBV9; J gene: TRBJ2-7; D gene: TRBD1; CDR3 length: 14; CDR3 DNA: TGTGCCAGCAGCATTGGGACAGGCGAGCGCGAGCAGTACTTC; CDR3 protein: CASSIGTGEREQYF
clone size: .; V gene: TRBV9; J gene: TRBJ2-2; D gene: TRBD2; CDR3 length: 17; CDR3 DNA: TGTGCCAGCAGCGTTGTAGCGGGAAAATTGGGGACCGGGGAGCTGTTTTTT; CDR3 protein: CASSVVAGKLGTGELFF
clone size: few; V gene: TRBV29-1; J gene: TRBJ2-7; D gene: .; CDR3 length: 11; CDR3 DNA: TGCAGCGTTGAAGATCGGGGAGAGCAGTACTTC; CDR3 protein: CSVEDRGEQYF
clone size: .; V gene: TRBV9; J gene: TRBJ2-2; D gene: .; CDR3 length: 15; CDR3 DNA: TGTGCCAGCAGCGTAGCTAGAAGGGGTACCGGGGAGCTGTTTTTT; CDR3 protein: CASSVARRGTGELFF
clone size: .; V gene: TRBV7-2; J gene: TRBJ2-7; D gene: .; CDR3 length: 14; CDR3 DNA: TGTGCCAGCAGCCCGCAGCCCAACCACTACGAGCAGTACTTC; CDR3 protein: CASSPQPNHYEQYF
clone size: few; V gene: TRBV24-1; J gene: TRBJ2-1; D gene: TRBD2; CDR3 length: 18; CDR3 DNA: TGTGCCACCAGTGATTCTCGACGGACTAGCGGGAGAACCGGTGAGCAGTTCTTC; CDR3 protein: CATSDSRRTSGRTGEQFF
clone size: few; V gene: TRBV28; J gene: TRBJ1-4; D gene: .; CDR3 length: 12; CDR3 DNA: TGTGCCAGCAGTTTATTTAAAGAAAAACTGTTTTTT; CDR3 protein: CASSLFKEKLFF
clone size: .; V gene: TRBV7-8; J gene: TRBJ2-1; D gene: TRBD2; CDR3 length: 17; CDR3 DNA: TGTGCCAGCAGCTCAACGACCACTAGCGGGAAGTCTGGTGAGCAGTTCTTC; CDR3 protein: CASSSTTTSGKSGEQFF
clone size: many; V gene: TRBV7-7; J gene: TRBJ2-7; D gene: TRBD1; CDR3 length: 13; CDR3 DNA: TGTGCTAGCAGCTCGGGACAGGAGGCCGAGCAGTACTTC; CDR3 protein: CASSSGQEAEQYF
clone size: .; V gene: TRBV4-3; J gene: TRBJ2-1; D gene: .; CDR3 length: 15; CDR3 DNA: TGCGCCAGCAGCCAAGGACAGGGAGGACAATATGAGCAGTTCTTC; CDR3 protein: CASSQGQGGQYEQFF
clone size: .; V gene: TRBV20-1; J gene: TRBJ2-5; D gene: TRBD2; CDR3 length: 17; CDR3 DNA: TGCAGTGCTAACAATAGAAGAGACAGCGGGGTTGATGAGACCCAGTACTTC; CDR3 protein: CSANNRRDSGVDETQYF
clone size: .; V gene: TRBV2; J gene: TRBJ1-1; D gene: .; CDR3 length: 13; CDR3 DNA: TGTGCCAGCACGTTGGGGGCGAAGACTGAAGCTTTCTTT; CDR3 protein: CASTLGAKTEAFF
clone size: few; V gene: TRBV5-1; J gene: TRBJ2-1; D gene: .; CDR3 length: 15; CDR3 DNA: TGCGCCAGCACCGATACAGGGAGCTCCTACAATGAGCAGTTCTTC; CDR3 protein: CASTDTGSSYNEQFF
clone size: few; V gene: TRBV6-2/TRBV6-3; J gene: TRBJ1-1; D gene: .; CDR3 length: 13; CDR3 DNA: TGTGCCGGTGGGCGGGGAATGAACACTGAAGCTTTCTTT; CDR3 protein: CAGGRGMNTEAFF
clone size: many; V gene: TRBV29-1; J gene: TRBJ2-1; D gene: .; CDR3 length: 14; CDR3 DNA: TGCAGCGTTGAGGGGGTTGGGGCCGCCAATGAGCAGTTCTTC; CDR3 protein: CSVEGVGAANEQFF
clone size: few; V gene: TRBV29-1; J gene: TRBJ2-3; D gene: .; CDR3 length: 10; CDR3 DNA: TGCAGCGTTGTCGAAGATACGCAGTATTTT; CDR3 protein: CSVVEDTQYF
clone size: .; V gene: TRBV25-1; J gene: TRBJ2-5; D gene: .; CDR3 length: 14; CDR3 DNA: TGTGCCAGCAGGGGAGACGGTCTCCTGGAGACCCAGTACTTC; CDR3 protein: CASRGDGLLETQYF
clone size: few; V gene: TRBV15; J gene: TRBJ2-2; D gene: .; CDR3 length: 14; CDR3 DNA: TGTGCCACCAGCAAGGTCCCCAACACCGGGGAGTTGTTTTTT; CDR3 protein: CATSKVPNTGELFF
clone size: .; V gene: TRBV4-2; J gene: TRBJ2-2; D gene: .; CDR3 length: 16; CDR3 DNA: TGTGCCAGCAGCCAAGATGTCTTAAGCGGAACCGGGGAGCTGTTTTTT; CDR3 protein: CASSQDVLSGTGELFF
clone size: few; V gene: TRBV6-1; J gene: TRBJ2-1; D gene: TRBD1; CDR3 length: 18; CDR3 DNA: TGTGCCAGCAGGTTTCAACAGGGGGCCCCCAGCTCCTACAATGAGCAGTTCTTC; CDR3 protein: CASRFQQGAPSSYNEQFF
clone size: .; V gene: TRBV13; J gene: TRBJ2-1; D gene: TRBD2; CDR3 length: 18; CDR3 DNA: TGTGCCAGCAGCTTAATCTCCCTGGGGACGGGGGGTTACAATGAGCAGTTCTTC; CDR3 protein: CASSLISLGTGGYNEQFF
clone size: .; V gene: TRBV4-1; J gene: TRBJ2-3; D gene: TRBD2; CDR3 length: 17; CDR3 DNA: TGCGCCAGCAGCCAAGATCACCTAGCGGGGGACACAGATACGCAGTATTTT; CDR3 protein: CASSQDHLAGDTDTQYF
clone size: .; V gene: TRBV10-3; J gene: TRBJ2-7; D gene: .; CDR3 length: 12; CDR3 DNA: TGTGCCATCAGGGGCCACTCCTACGAGCAGTACTTC; CDR3 protein: CAIRGHSYEQYF
clone size: many; V gene: TRBV29-1; J gene: TRBJ2-5; D gene: .; CDR3 length: 13; CDR3 DNA: TGCAGCGTTCGGCCAGGGTCGTGGGAGACCCAGTACTTC; CDR3 protein: CSVRPGSWETQYF
clone size: few; V gene: TRBV29-1; J gene: TRBJ1-1; D gene: .; CDR3 length: 14; CDR3 DNA: TGCAGCGACCCAGGGGATGGTAGGGACACTGAAGCTTTCTTT; CDR3 protein: CSDPGDGRDTEAFF
clone size: few; V gene: TRBV10-3; J gene: TRBJ1-2; D gene: .; CDR3 length: 16; CDR3 DNA: TGTGCCATCAGTGACTTGGGGGACCAAGTTAACTATGGCTACACCTTC; CDR3 protein: CAISDLGDQVNYGYTF
clone size: few; V gene: TRBV6-2/TRBV6-3; J gene: TRBJ1-1; D gene: .; CDR3 length: 13; CDR3 DNA: TGTGCCAGCAGGTTAGGGCCTGGGACTGAAGCTTTCTTT; CDR3 protein: CASRLGPGTEAFF
clone size: .; V gene: TRBV4-3; J gene: TRBJ2-7; D gene: TRBD2; CDR3 length: 17; CDR3 DNA: TGCGCCAGCAGCCAAGATTGGCTTCTAGCGGGAGGGCCCGAGCAGTACTTC; CDR3 protein: CASSQDWLLAGGPEQYF